What follows is one TCR beta chain and its context. Germline loops: CDR1 SQVTM, CDR2 ANQGSEA. This CDR3 contains 11 residues. V was clipped by 5 bases and J by 7 bases, with 9 bases between them. As handled by the study authors: Amplification with reference gene primers provided the estimates of nucleated cell counts. The data were produced by immunoSEQ multiplex PCR, yet TCRdb's version contains in-frame clones alone and is incomplete. The D gene and trimming were derived from the DNA, and the V and J assignments and clone size from that table. The sample has 150,000 or so clones, 87% seen once. This sample is drawn from a study of blood T cell repertoires in COVID-19. Study summary: Sources were T cells, B-cell-depleted T cells, or PBMCs; the material itself was cDNA or gDNA.

Sequencing was done on a sample of peripheral blood. This chain links TRBV29-1 with TRBJ2-4, with D possibly TRBD2 on 6 matching bases. This TCR was recovered from a man older than 75 with acute or convalescent COVID-19. The CDR3 spells CSVPGTNIQYF. CDR3 nucleotides: TGCAGCGTTCCCGGGACTAACATTCAGTACTTC.